These T cell receptor beta chains were read from a single sample in a study of blood T cell repertoires in COVID-19. Clones were read by immunoSEQ multiplex PCR, and TCRdb kept only the in-frame ones, dropping some. This repertoire shows roughly 30,000 clones, roughly 91% found once; its top ten account for approximately 12%. Sample: peripheral blood. The source is a human donor in a cohort sampled during active COVID-19. The donor label of this sample is uncertain. CDR3s include the opening cysteine and the closing phenylalanine or tryptophan. The order of the fields is CDR3 protein, J gene, V gene, D gene. A D gene is named only where the DNA matches it firmly.

CASSDPVGDSPLHF TRBJ1-6 TRBV25-1 NA
CASSQGQADTEKLFF TRBJ1-4 TRBV14 NA
CASSTHPAATYEQYF TRBJ2-7 TRBV7-2 NA
CASSQRGPRAGGGEQYF TRBJ2-7 TRBV4-1 TRBD2
CASSVEHRGQGGYTF TRBJ1-2 TRBV9 TRBD1
CASSLGGQGVVTEAFF TRBJ1-1 TRBV7-8 TRBD1
CASSQARQGPYNEQFF TRBJ2-1 TRBV4-2 TRBD1
CASSPPGLARETQYF TRBJ2-5 TRBV6-5 TRBD2
CASYSGGPYNEQFF TRBJ2-1 TRBV2 TRBD2
CASSSSAGSTFEQYF TRBJ2-7 TRBV5-1 NA
CASSLPGQRGTEAFF TRBJ1-1 TRBV13 NA
CAWSEGGRYTF TRBJ1-2 TRBV30 NA
CASNEQGSNEKLFF TRBJ1-4 TRBV2 TRBD1
CASSSRGRNTGELFF TRBJ2-2 TRBV6-5 NA
CATADRPQETQYF TRBJ2-5 TRBV27 NA
CASSQEGGRSTYEQYF TRBJ2-7 TRBV4-1 NA
CASSAGLAGGRSSTDTQYF TRBJ2-3 TRBV9 TRBD2
CASSLAEVSPLHF TRBJ1-6 TRBV6-6 NA
CASSPSGQEYGYTF TRBJ1-2 TRBV3-1/TRBV3-2 TRBD1
CASSPQGHPDTEAFF TRBJ1-1 TRBV5-1 NA
CASSLAASGGARYNEQFF TRBJ2-1 TRBV7-2 TRBD2
CASSLGLAGLKTGGGYTF TRBJ1-2 TRBV7-8 NA
CASRQIGRTKGTEAFF TRBJ1-1 TRBV5-6 NA
CASSAPTQGAGEQYF TRBJ2-7 TRBV28 TRBD1
CASSFDRSTGELFF TRBJ2-2 TRBV5-6 NA
CASSLDRGTGELFF TRBJ2-2 TRBV7-9 TRBD1
CASSKRQGRSNQPQHF TRBJ1-5 TRBV7-2 TRBD1
CASSPIPSPGRTGELFF TRBJ2-2 TRBV7-9 NA
CAISETRTYEQYF TRBJ2-7 TRBV10-3 NA
CASSLPRETQYF TRBJ2-5 TRBV7-2 NA
CASSQDRGPGYTF TRBJ1-2 TRBV14 TRBD1
CASSRDRGYSPLHF TRBJ1-6 TRBV27 TRBD1
CASSVDLRGSEQFF TRBJ2-1 TRBV9 TRBD2
CASSHMVNEQFF TRBJ2-1 TRBV12-3/TRBV12-4 NA
CASSLVGLLSGNTIYF TRBJ1-3 TRBV7-2 NA
CASSVSGNNGYTF TRBJ1-2 TRBV9 NA
CASRPSGSQAFF TRBJ1-1 TRBV4-2 NA
CASSSGTGGAYGYTF TRBJ1-2 TRBV5-1 TRBD1
CASDTEHYGYTF TRBJ1-2 TRBV28 NA
CASSLGVTGPPRELFF TRBJ2-2 TRBV11-2 NA
CATRTGRFDGSPLHF TRBJ1-6 TRBV5-6 TRBD1